These T cell receptor beta chains were read from a single sample in a study of graft-versus-host responses after intestinal transplantation. TCRdb's copy holds only in-frame clones and misses some; the assay was immunoSEQ multiplex PCR. The sample gives 90,000 to 100,000 clones, more than 75% of which show up once; around 1.4% is in the top ten. Sample: PBMCs, taken 255 days after intestinal transplant. These receptors originate from a human patient who received an intestinal transplant, so some T cells may come from the graft donor. The CDR3 runs from the conserved cysteine through the conserved F or W. The D gene is left open where the match is weak. Clone size is not always given. Where it is, it says once, few, many or a class for expanded clones.

v_call	clone_size	d_call	j_call	cdr3_nt	cdr3_aa
TRBV19	NA	NA	TRBJ2-2	TGTGCCAGTAGTATGGGGAACACCGGGGAGCTGTTTTTT	CASSMGNTGELFF
TRBV27	NA	NA	TRBJ1-1	TGTGCCAGCAGTGTGGGTCCGAGGCTCCTGAACACTGAAGCTTTCTTT	CASSVGPRLLNTEAFF
TRBV2	NA	NA	TRBJ2-3	TGTGCCAGCAGTGATTCAGGGAAAATAAGGGATACGCAGTATTTT	CASSDSGKIRDTQYF
TRBV27	NA	NA	TRBJ2-1	TGTGCCAGCAGAAGCACTTTAAATGAGCAGTTCTTC	CASRSTLNEQFF
TRBV5-1	few	NA	TRBJ2-3	TGCGCCAGCAGCTTGTCGGTCACAGATACGCAGTATTTT	CASSLSVTDTQYF
TRBV4-1	NA	NA	TRBJ2-7	TGCGCCAGCAGCCAAGATCGAGGGGTGTCCTACGAGCAGTACTTC	CASSQDRGVSYEQYF
TRBV11-3	NA	TRBD1	TRBJ2-3	TGTGCCAGCAGCTTGGGACAGGGCACAGATACGCAGTATTTT	CASSLGQGTDTQYF
TRBV4-2	NA	NA	TRBJ1-3	TGTGCCAGCAGCCAAGAGGCCTCTGGAAACACCATATATTTT	CASSQEASGNTIYF
TRBV5-1	NA	TRBD2	TRBJ2-2	TGCGCCAGCAGCTTGGCCCTAGCGGACACCGGGGAGCTGTTTTTT	CASSLALADTGELFF
TRBV5-4	NA	TRBD1	TRBJ2-1	TGTGCCAGCAGCTCCGGGACAGGCAATGAGCAGTTCTTC	CASSSGTGNEQFF
TRBV7-3	NA	NA	TRBJ2-1	TGTGCCAGCAGCTTGGCTCCTGAGGTACCCTACAATGAGCAGTTCTTC	CASSLAPEVPYNEQFF
TRBV28	NA	TRBD1	TRBJ1-5	TGTGCCAGCAGTTTAAGGGGGACAGGGATTGGGCAGCCCCAGCATTTT	CASSLRGTGIGQPQHF
TRBV5-1	once	NA	TRBJ2-3	TGCGCCAGCAGCTCCGCGGGGGCTGGTACGCAGTATTTT	CASSSAGAGTQYF
TRBV6-1	NA	NA	TRBJ1-1	TGTGCCAGCAGTGAAGCCGGAAGTACTGAAGCTTTCTTT	CASSEAGSTEAFF
TRBV7-6	few	NA	TRBJ1-4	TGTGCCAGCAGACCTACCCCCGCCGTAGGTGAAAAACTGTTTTTT	CASRPTPAVGEKLFF
TRBV7-8	once	NA	TRBJ2-4	TGTGCCAGCAGCTACCACAGGGCGGACATTCAGTACTTC	CASSYHRADIQYF
TRBV30	once	TRBD2	TRBJ2-1	TGTGCCTGGAGTGTACATAGCGGGGGCCCCTACAATGAGCAGTTCTTC	CAWSVHSGGPYNEQFF
TRBV27	NA	NA	TRBJ2-5	TGTGCCAGCAGTCCCGACAGAGGACTGGGGACAAGGGAGGTCCAGTACTTC	CASSPDRGLGTREVQYF
TRBV9	NA	NA	TRBJ2-5	TGTGCCAGCAGCGTATTAGCGAGAGCAGAGACCCAGTACTTC	CASSVLARAETQYF
TRBV10-3	NA	TRBD2	TRBJ2-7	TGTGCCATCACCCCCAGCGGGGTTATCGAGCAGTACTTC	CAITPSGVIEQYF
TRBV6-1	NA	NA	TRBJ2-2	TGTGCCAGCAGTGACAACCAGACCCCCGCCGGGGAGCTGTTTTTT	CASSDNQTPAGELFF
TRBV7-9	few	NA	TRBJ2-5	TGTGCCAGCAGCTTAGTTGTGGCAGACCAAGAGACCCAGTACTTC	CASSLVVADQETQYF